The 25 T cell receptor beta chains in this list originate from one sample, sequenced in a study of blood T cell repertoires in COVID-19. The data were produced by immunoSEQ multiplex PCR, yet TCRdb's version contains in-frame clones alone and is incomplete. The sample includes around 300,000 clones, roughly 88% of them seen just once. The specimen was PBMCs or T cells enriched from blood (not recorded which). The receptors were sampled from a young man who had recovered from COVID-19.

A few counts support this clone. V and J are TRBV9 and TRBJ1-1; D unresolved. The CDR3 is 14 amino acids. Germline lookup yields CDR1 SGDLS and CDR2 YYNGEE. Trimming stripped 6 bases from V and 2 bases from J, with 14 bases between. The CDR3 reads CASNLPPSNTEAFF. The CDR3 region has the DNA TGTGCCAGCAACCTCCCCCCTAGTAACACTGAAGCTTTCTTT. Full variable domain (rest looked up from reference TRBV9 and TRBJ1-1): DSGVTQTPKHLITATGQRVTLRCSPRSGDLSVYWYQQSLDQGLQFLIQYYNGEERAKGNILERFSAQQFPDLHSELNLSSLELGDSALYFCASNLPPSNTEAFFGQGTRLTVV.

The rearrangement joins TRBV5-6 to TRBJ1-1; unclear D gene. Per the germline V gene, CDR1 is SGHDT and CDR2 is YYEEEE. This CDR3 has 12 amino acids. Trimming took 1 base from V and 3 from J, leaving 4 bases between them. DNA of the CDR3: TGTGCCAGCAGCTTGTATTACACTGAAGCTTTCTTT. Protein sequence: CASSLYYTEAFF.

The V gene is TRBV5-8, the J gene TRBJ2-4, with D maybe TRBD1 (5 bases). Trimming left V 3 bases short and J 0 bases short, with 16 bases between. CDR3 length: 17 residues. CDR1 SGHTS and CDR2 YDEGEE come from the germline V gene. The CDR3 spells CASSYQGGRLAKNIQYF. CDR3 nucleotide sequence: TGTGCCAGCAGCTACCAGGGTGGGCGGCTAGCCAAAAACATTCAGTACTTC.

The rearrangement links TRBV24-1 to TRBJ2-3; 8 bases are a match to TRBD2. The CDR3 sequence is 17 residues long. The V and J ends lost 1 base and 0 bases, in that order; junction bases with no gene match: 5. Germline values: CDR1 KGHDR, CDR2 SFDVKD. The chain's CDR3 is CATSDFKRGRSTDTQYF. The CDR3 DNA reads as TGTGCCACCAGTGATTTCAAGCGGGGGAGAAGCACAGATACGCAGTATTTT.

This clone was counted between two and nine times. The chain uses TRBV19 and TRBJ1-2; TRBD1 agrees at 7 bases. The CDR3 loop spans 18 amino acids. CDR1 and CDR2 from the germline V gene are LNHDA and SQIVND (reference sequence). V trimming: 3 bases; J trimming: 4 bases; junction bases outside the gene matches: 17. CDR3 nucleotide sequence: TGTGCCAGTAGTATTACTAATCTCGGACAGGCTGGAAGCTATGGCTACACCTTC. It translates to CASSITNLGQAGSYGYTF.

The rearrangement uses TRBV5-5 and TRBJ1-1; D not resolved. Trimming took 1 base from V and 6 from J, leaving 7 bases between them. This CDR3 is 12 amino acids long. Germline V CDR1 and CDR2: SGHKS, YYEKEE (reference sequence). CDR3 in DNA: TGTGCCAGCAGCTTGAATGCGGCTGAAGCTTTCTTT. The encoded protein is CASSLNAAEAFF. The variable domain in full, completed from reference TRBV5-5 and TRBJ1-1, reads DAGVTQSPTHLIKTRGQQVTLRCSPISGHKSVSWYQQVLGQGPQFIFQYYEKEERGRGNFPDRFSARQFPNYSSELNVNALLLGDSALYLCASSLNAAEAFFGQGTRLTVV.

This chain joins TRBV29-1 and TRBJ2-2; the D gene is possibly TRBD2 (6 bases). V was clipped by 5 bases and J by 4 bases, with 8 bases between them. The CDR3 runs to 12 residues. Per the germline V gene, CDR1 is SQVTM and CDR2 is ANQGSEA. The CDR3 nucleotides read TGCAGCGTTTTACTAGCCACCGGGGAGCTGTTTTTT. Protein sequence: CSVLLATGELFF.

The rearrangement joins TRBV6-5 to TRBJ1-6; TRBD1 is a possible D gene (5 bases). V was clipped by 7 bases and J by 5 bases, with 12 bases between them. CDR1 is MNHEY and CDR2 is SVGAGI in the germline V gene. The CDR3 contains 14 residues. The CDR3 DNA is TGTGCCAGCACGACCGGGACTAATAATTCACCCCTCCACTTT. It encodes CASTTGTNNSPLHF.

This clone showed up just once. The J gene is TRBJ2-7, the V gene TRBV4-2, with D perhaps matching TRBD2 (5 bases). V gave up 0 bases and J gave up 4 bases, with 10 bases separating them. The CDR3 runs to 14 residues. Germline-derived CDR1 and CDR2 are LGHNA and YNFKEQ. CDR3 residues: CASSQDWELYEQYF. CDR3 DNA sequence: TGTGCCAGCAGCCAAGATTGGGAGTTGTACGAGCAGTACTTC.

V and J are TRBV7-8 and TRBJ2-7; weak D call: TRBD1 (6 bases). Germline assignment: CDR1 SGHVS and CDR2 FQNEAQ. V lost 0 bases to trimming and J lost 4 bases, with 10 bases between them. CDR3 size: 14 residues. The CDR3 region has the DNA TGTGCCAGCAGCTTAGCGTGGGACACATACGAGCAGTACTTC. This codes for CASSLAWDTYEQYF.

This chain joins TRBV5-4 and TRBJ2-3; TRBD2 matches at 13 bases. V lost 4 bases, J lost 3 bases, and 5 bases stayed unmatched. The length of the CDR3 is 16 residues. Germline values: CDR1 SGHNT, CDR2 YYREEE (reference sequence). As DNA, the CDR3 is TGTGCCAGCAGCCGCGGACTAGCGGGGGTTACAGATACGCAGTATTTT. Its translation: CASSRGLAGVTDTQYF.

The gene calls are TRBV5-8 and TRBJ1-1; TRBD1 matches at 12 bases. This CDR3 spans 15 amino acids. The V gene end was trimmed by 4 bases and the J gene end by 11 bases; junction bases not matched to a gene: 12. CDR1 is SGHTS and CDR2 is YDEGEE in the germline V gene. The CDR3: CASSPMTGTGGDAFF. The CDR3, as DNA: TGTGCCAGCAGCCCAATGACCGGGACAGGGGGCGACGCTTTCTTT.

The J gene is TRBJ1-2, the V gene TRBV7-3; 7 positions match TRBD1. Germline CDR1 is SGHTA and CDR2 is FQGTGA. The CDR3 extends over 16 amino acids. J gave up 6 bases and V 4 bases, and 14 bases lay outside the gene matches. CDR3 loop: CASSSPGEGGFHGYTF. CDR3 nucleotides: TGTGCCAGCAGCTCTCCTGGAGAAGGGGGCTTTCATGGCTACACCTTC.

V gene TRBV28 combines with J gene TRBJ1-5; TRBD1 might be the D (6 bases). This CDR3 has 13 residues. V gave up 6 bases and J gave up 6 bases, with 12 bases separating them. Germline lookup yields CDR1 MDHEN and CDR2 SYDVKM. CDR3 amino acids: CASRGDTFQPQHF. The CDR3 DNA follows: TGTGCCAGCAGGGGGGACACCTTTCAGCCCCAGCATTTT.

This chain joins TRBV27 and TRBJ2-7; D perhaps matches TRBD1 (7 bases). Germline CDR1 MNHEY, CDR2 SMNVEV (reference sequence). The V end lost 2 bases, the J end lost 3 bases, and 14 bases lay between the germline ends. The CDR3 is 15 amino acids. The CDR3 reads CASSLQGGSFYEQYF. DNA for the CDR3: TGTGCCAGCAGTTTACAGGGGGGATCATTCTACGAGCAGTACTTC.

The rearrangement uses TRBV4-2 and TRBJ1-3; D gene ambiguous. Trimming removed 0 bases from V and 2 bases from J, with 14 bases in between. The CDR3 contains 17 residues. Germline CDR1 reads LGHNA; CDR2 reads YNFKEQ. CDR3 bases: TGTGCCAGCAGCCAAGATCCTACGGGAGGACCTGGAAACACCATATATTTT. It encodes CASSQDPTGGPGNTIYF.

The chain carries TRBV5-4 and TRBJ2-2, with unresolved D. V lost 2 bases, J lost 1 base, and 3 bases lay in between. CDR3 size: 13 residues. CDR1 SGHNT and CDR2 YYREEE come from the germline V gene (reference sequence). The CDR3 nucleotides read TGTGCCAGCAGCTTCGGGAACACCGGGGAGCTGTTTTTT. Translation gives CASSFGNTGELFF. Looking up the rest from reference TRBV5-4 and TRBJ2-2 gives the full variable domain: ETGVTQSPTHLIKTRGQQVTLRCSSQSGHNTVSWYQQALGQGPQFIFQYYREEENGRGNFPPRFSGLQFPNYSSELNVNALELDDSALYLCASSFGNTGELFFGEGSRLTVL.

J is TRBJ2-5 and V is TRBV19; D possibly corresponds to TRBD2 (5 bases). CDR1 and CDR2 from the germline V gene are LNHDA and SQIVND (reference sequence). Trimming took 3 bases from V and 13 from J, leaving 18 bases between them. This CDR3 comprises 13 residues. Here the CDR3 reads CASSIAAGSGLYF. DNA for the CDR3: TGTGCCAGTAGTATTGCGGCAGGCTCGGGATTGTACTTC.

The chain uses TRBV3-1 (or the pseudogene TRBV3-2) and TRBJ2-2, with TRBD1 matching 7 bases. The germline CDR1 and CDR2 sequences are LGHDT and YNNKEL (reference sequence). The CDR3 has 15 amino acids. V lost 5 bases to trimming and J lost 3 bases; unmatched junction nucleotides: 6. The CDR3 DNA follows: TGTGCCAGCAGCACCCGGGACAGATACACCGGGGAGCTGTTTTTT. This sequence encodes CASSTRDRYTGELFF.

J is TRBJ2-1 and V is TRBV11-2; 9 bases fit TRBD2. Germline V CDR1 and CDR2: SGHAT, FQNNGV. The CDR3 sequence is 14 residues long. J lost 11 bases, V lost 0 bases, and 5 bases had no gene match. The CDR3, as DNA: TGTGCCAGCAGCTTAGACCTAGCGGGGACGAAGCAGTTCTTC. Its translation: CASSLDLAGTKQFF.

The V and J genes are TRBV28 and TRBJ1-5; 8 bases match TRBD1. The V segment lost 3 bases and the J segment 1 base; nucleotides outside the gene matches: 5. The CDR3 sequence is 16 residues long. Germline V CDR1 and CDR2: MDHEN, SYDVKM. CDR3: CASSLAGDRSNQPQHF. The CDR3 coding sequence is TGTGCCAGCAGTTTGGCAGGGGACAGGAGCAATCAGCCCCAGCATTTT.

The rearrangement joins TRBV4-1 to TRBJ1-5; D is unresolved. CDR1 is MGHRA, CDR2 YSYEKL, per germline. The CDR3 sequence is 13 residues long. The V gene lost 4 bases and the J gene lost 11 bases, with 15 bases spanning the gap. The CDR3 protein is CASSPSRELAQHF. CDR3 DNA: TGCGCCAGCAGCCCAAGTCGCGAATTGGCCCAGCATTTT.

Written as DNA, the CDR3 is TGTGCCAGCAGCTTGGGAGGGGGACCACCGGGCTATGGCTACACCTTC. Its protein product is CASSLGGGPPGYGYTF. The gene calls are TRBV5-5 and TRBJ1-2; D perhaps matches TRBD1 (6 bases). CDR3 length: 16 residues. Germline CDR1 SGHKS, CDR2 YYEKEE (reference sequence). V dropped 0 bases and J dropped 4 bases, with 16 bases sitting between them.

The chain uses TRBV7-9 and TRBJ2-7, with D perhaps TRBD1 (8 bases). Germline values: CDR1 SEHNR, CDR2 FQNEAQ (reference sequence). V shed 5 bases and J shed 2 bases, with 16 bases lying between them. CDR3 length: 15 residues. CDR3 residues: CASSTYRGGTYEQYF. CDR3 in DNA: TGTGCCAGCAGCACCTACAGGGGGGGCACCTACGAGCAGTACTTC.

The genes are TRBV5-4 and TRBJ1-6; TRBD1 agrees at 12 bases. CDR3 length: 17 amino acids. V lost 3 bases and J lost 9; bases outside the gene matches: 10. Germline-derived CDR1 and CDR2 are SGHNT and YYREEE (reference sequence). The CDR3 coding sequence is TGTGCCAGCAGCTCGGGACAGGGGGCTTCCTCCCTTTCACCCCTCCACTTT. This gives the protein CASSSGQGASSLSPLHF.